A selection of T cell receptor beta chains follows, all from one sample in a study of CD8 T cells in ankylosing spondylitis. TCRdb passed the 5' RACE reads through MiXCR, listing each CDR3 protein once. The sample records over 700,000 distinct CDR3 sequences, about 20% being singletons. The material sequenced was blood, either unsorted or a sorted T cell fraction (not recorded which). Source of these receptors: a male donor with ankylosing spondylitis. Both conserved end residues are part of each CDR3. Fields, in order: J gene, clone size, D gene, V gene, CDR3 length, CDR3 DNA, CDR3 protein. A D gene is named only where the DNA matches it firmly. Clone sizes are given selectively: once, few, many, or a class where the clone is expanded.

TRBJ2-7,-,-,TRBV7-8,12,TGTGCCAGCAGCTTGTCGGACTACGAGCAGTACTTC,CASSLSDYEQYF
TRBJ2-3,-,TRBD2,TRBV5-1,14,TGCGCCAGCAGCTTGGCAGTAGCGGGAGATACGCAGTATTTT,CASSLAVAGDTQYF
TRBJ2-1,few,TRBD2,TRBV7-3,16,TGTGCCAGCAGCCCGTGGGCTAGCGGAATCTACAATGAGCAGTTCTTC,CASSPWASGIYNEQFF
TRBJ2-3,-,-,TRBV12-3/TRBV12-4,15,TGTGCCAGCCGGGGGCTAGCGACCAGCACAGATACGCAGTATTTT,CASRGLATSTDTQYF
TRBJ1-1,-,-,TRBV7-2,13,TGTGCCAGCAGCCAAACCCACGGGGGAGAAGCTTTCTTT,CASSQTHGGEAFF
TRBJ2-7,-,-,TRBV7-2,14,TGTGCCAGCAGCTTCGCCTTTGGGATCTACGAGCAGTACTTC,CASSFAFGIYEQYF
TRBJ2-7,-,TRBD2,TRBV4-1,14,TGCGCCAGCAGCCAAGGGGCGGGAGCAGTCGAGCAGTACTTC,CASSQGAGAVEQYF
TRBJ2-7,-,-,TRBV7-8,15,TGTGCCAGCAGCCTCGCCCCCGACAAGAACTACGAGCAGTACTTC,CASSLAPDKNYEQYF
TRBJ2-2,few,-,TRBV3-1,13,TGTGCCAGCAGACTCTCAGGTCCCGGGGAGCTGTTTTTT,CASRLSGPGELFF
TRBJ1-5,few,-,TRBV7-8,17,TGTGCCAGCACCCTCAACCCCGGGGGGCAGAGCAATCAGCCCCAGCATTTT,CASTLNPGGQSNQPQHF
TRBJ2-7,-,TRBD1,TRBV16,16,TGTGCCAGCAGCGAAGGTTCACCGGGACAGGGCTACGAGCAGTACTTC,CASSEGSPGQGYEQYF
TRBJ2-7,-,-,TRBV11-2,16,TGTGCCAGCAGCCCCCCCCAGGGTCCCCAGATCTACGAGCAGTACTTC,CASSPPQGPQIYEQYF
TRBJ2-2,few,TRBD1,TRBV15,15,TGTGCCACCAGCCCCGGGACAGGGCTCACCGGGGAGCTGTTTTTT,CATSPGTGLTGELFF
TRBJ2-2,few,-,TRBV7-9,14,TGTGCCAGCAGCCGCCCCGAGGGGCCCGGGGAGCTGTTTTTT,CASSRPEGPGELFF
TRBJ2-1,few,TRBD1,TRBV6-4,19,TGTGCCAGCAGTGACAACCGGGACAGGTCTTTTCCCGACTACAATGAGCAGTTCTTC,CASSDNRDRSFPDYNEQFF